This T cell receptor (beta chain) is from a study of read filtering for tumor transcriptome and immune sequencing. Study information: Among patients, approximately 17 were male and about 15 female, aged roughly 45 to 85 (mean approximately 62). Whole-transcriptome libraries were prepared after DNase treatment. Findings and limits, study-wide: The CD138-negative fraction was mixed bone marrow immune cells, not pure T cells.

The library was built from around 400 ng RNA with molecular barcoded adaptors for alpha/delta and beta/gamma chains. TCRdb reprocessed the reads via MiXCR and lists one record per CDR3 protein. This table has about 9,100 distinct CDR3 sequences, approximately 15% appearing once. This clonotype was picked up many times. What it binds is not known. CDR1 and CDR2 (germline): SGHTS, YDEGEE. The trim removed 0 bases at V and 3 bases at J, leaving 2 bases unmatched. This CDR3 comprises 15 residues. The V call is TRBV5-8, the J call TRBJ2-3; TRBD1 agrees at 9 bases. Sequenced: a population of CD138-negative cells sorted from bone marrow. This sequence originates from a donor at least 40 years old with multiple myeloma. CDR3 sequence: CASSLGTGETDTQYF. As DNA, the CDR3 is TGTGCCAGCAGCTTGGGGACAGGGGAAACAGATACGCAGTATTTT.